The 9 T cell receptor beta chains in this list originate from one sample, sequenced in a study of blood T cell repertoires in COVID-19. The repertoire was sequenced with immunoSEQ multiplex PCR; TCRdb's copy has only in-frame clones and lacks some. The sample carries approximately 210,000 clones, roughly 82% recorded once. The sequenced sample was PBMCs or T cells enriched from blood (not recorded which). The source of these receptors is a man in his forties or fifties who had recovered from COVID-19.

The chain is built from TRBV30 and TRBJ1-5; the D is unclear. With 3 bases removed from V and 4 bases from J, the gap between germline ends came to 7 bases. Germline CDR1 and CDR2: GTSNPN and SVGIG (reference sequence). The CDR3 runs 12 residues. CDR3 residues: CAWSGRNQPQHF. In DNA, the CDR3 is TGTGCCTGGAGCGGTCGAAATCAGCCCCAGCATTTT. The whole variable domain, remainder taken from reference TRBV30 and TRBJ1-5, is SQTIHQWPATLVQPVGSPLSLECTVEGTSNPNLYWYRQAAGRGLQLLFYSVGIGQISSEVPQNLSASRPQDRQFILSSKKLLLSDSGFYLCAWSGRNQPQHFGDGTRLSIL.

The CDR3 is CASSGQTGNSGNTIYF. The CDR3 nucleotides are TGTGCCAGCAGTGGACAGACAGGGAACTCTGGAAACACCATATATTTT. The rearrangement links TRBV6-1 to TRBJ1-3; TRBD1 matches at 7 bases. Germline V gene sequence: CDR1 MNHNS, CDR2 SASEGT. The CDR3 extends over 16 amino acids. The junction had 6 bases not matched to a gene; V was cut back by 4 bases and J by 0 bases.

This clone occurred once. The chain is built from TRBV7-9 and TRBJ1-4, with a tentative D call TRBD1 (6 bases). Trimming removed 5 bases from V and 6 bases from J, with 13 bases in between. The CDR3 is made up of 14 amino acids. The germline V gene has CDR1 SEHNR and CDR2 FQNEAQ (reference sequence). The CDR3 sequence is CASSTQGWDEKLFF. CDR3 DNA: TGTGCCAGCAGCACACAGGGATGGGATGAAAAACTGTTTTTT.

J is TRBJ1-2 and V is TRBV5-4; no definite D call. Germline lookup yields CDR1 SGHNT and CDR2 YYREEE (reference sequence). There are 14 residues in the CDR3. With 1 base removed from V and 0 bases from J, the gap between germline ends came to 7 bases. The CDR3 nucleotides are TGTGCCAGCAGCTTGCCAGAAACTAACTATGGCTACACCTTC. Amino acids: CASSLPETNYGYTF.

V gene TRBV6-2 or TRBV6-3 combines with J gene TRBJ2-5, with TRBD1 identical over 8 bases. The CDR3 is 15 residues long. The germline V gene has CDR1 MNHEY and CDR2 SVGEGT. J lost 0 bases, V lost 5 bases, and 5 bases had no gene match. The CDR3 nucleotides read TGTGCCAGCAGTAGGGACAGGAGATACCAAGAGACCCAGTACTTC. It is translated as CASSRDRRYQETQYF.

The rearrangement links TRBV5-1 to TRBJ2-5; TRBD2 aligns across 9 bases. Germline V gene lookup returns CDR1 SGHRS and CDR2 YFSETQ. The V gene end was trimmed by 2 bases and the J gene end by 4 bases; junction bases not matched to a gene: 3. The CDR3 is 14 residues long. Here the CDR3 reads CASSLIAGVETQYF. The DNA for the CDR3 is TGCGCCAGCAGCTTAATAGCGGGAGTAGAGACCCAGTACTTC.

CDR3 DNA: TGTGCCAGCAGCAGTTCGACAGACGCGGCTGGGGCCAACGTCCTGACTTTC. Protein: CASSSSTDAAGANVLTF. This rearrangement joins TRBV11-2 to TRBJ2-6; a weak D match, TRBD1 (5 bases). The CDR3 runs 17 residues. The V end was cut by 5 bases, the J end by 2 bases, with 16 bases between. Germline loops: CDR1 SGHAT, CDR2 FQNNGV.

V is TRBV11-2 and J is TRBJ2-7; possibly TRBD1 for D (6 bases). From germline, CDR1 is SGHAT and CDR2 FQNNGV. V lost 4 bases, J lost 4 bases, and 14 bases lay in between. The CDR3 extends over 14 amino acids. The CDR3 is CASSWAAGTYEQYF. CDR3 coding DNA: TGTGCCAGCAGCTGGGCGGCAGGGACATACGAGCAGTACTTC.

J is TRBJ2-7 and V is TRBV19, with D perhaps TRBD1 (5 bases). CDR1 and CDR2 (germline): LNHDA, SQIVND (reference sequence). This CDR3 spans 14 amino acids. The ends were cut back, 5 bases at V and 3 bases at J, with 14 bases in the middle. CDR3 amino acids: CASSRSRQYYEQYF. DNA for the CDR3: TGTGCCAGTAGTCGATCGAGACAGTACTACGAGCAGTACTTC.